This entry lists 14 T cell receptor beta chains sequenced from one sample in a study of cytomegalovirus exposure and HLA in healthy donors. Primers included in the PCR were 60 Vbeta and 13 Jbeta primers. Sequenced by immunoSEQ multiplex PCR; TCRdb stores in-frame clones only, minus some. The sample yields 200,000 to 300,000 clones, 82% seen once. The sequenced sample was PBMCs. The receptors stem from a woman in her thirties or forties in good health and CMV-seropositive.

J is TRBJ2-5 and V is TRBV7-9; 7 nucleotides line up with TRBD2. The CDR3 spans 13 residues. Germline V gives CDR1 SEHNR, CDR2 FQNEAQ (reference sequence). V trimming: 5 bases; J trimming: 3 bases; junction bases outside the gene matches: 3. CDR3 DNA: TGTGCCAGCAGCCCGGGGGGTGAAGAGACCCAGTACTTC. It codes for CASSPGGEETQYF.

This clone was seen only a few times. The chain employs TRBV12-5 and TRBJ2-2; TRBD1 might be the D (6 bases). V was trimmed by 1 base and J by 1 base, leaving 7 bases between them. The CDR3 runs to 15 residues. Per germline, CDR1 LGHNT and CDR2 FRNRAP. The CDR3 DNA is TGTGCTAGTGGTTTGGGGACAGTGAACACCGGGGAGCTGTTTTTT. Encoded protein: CASGLGTVNTGELFF.

A few counts support this clone. The chain carries TRBV7-2 and TRBJ2-7; D ambiguous. Trimming shortened V by 2 bases and J by 0 bases, and 11 bases separated the two germline ends. There are 15 residues in the CDR3. Germline values: CDR1 SGHTA, CDR2 FQGNSA. CDR3 sequence: CASSLQGGFSYEQYF. The CDR3 region has the DNA TGTGCCAGCAGCTTACAAGGCGGATTCTCCTACGAGCAGTACTTC.

The genes are TRBV4-1 and TRBJ1-4; D is possibly TRBD1 (6 bases). The germline V gene encodes CDR1 MGHRA and CDR2 YSYEKL. The V gene lost 4 bases and the J gene lost 0 bases, with 9 bases spanning the gap. The CDR3 is made up of 15 amino acids. The CDR3 bases are TGCGCCAGCAGCCCGAGGGGGTCAACTAATGAAAAACTGTTTTTT. Its translation: CASSPRGSTNEKLFF.

V usage is TRBV6-1 and J usage is TRBJ1-2; possibly TRBD1 for D (6 bases). With 6 bases removed from V and 4 bases from J, the gap between germline ends came to 15 bases. In germline, CDR1 is MNHNS, CDR2 SASEGT. This CDR3 comprises 14 residues. CDR3 sequence reads: CASSSRGRTYGYTF. In nucleotides, the CDR3 is TGTGCCAGCAGCAGCAGGGGTCGAACCTATGGCTACACCTTC.

The CDR3 region is CASSPRTSVDNEQFF. The CDR3 DNA reads TGTGCCAGTAGCCCTCGGACTAGTGTCGACAATGAGCAGTTCTTC. This chain uses TRBV19 with TRBJ2-1; TRBD2 matches at 7 bases. Losses at the gene ends were 6 bases for V and 5 bases for J; bases not matched to a gene: 10. CDR3 size: 15 residues. Germline V gene lookup returns CDR1 LNHDA and CDR2 SQIVND (reference sequence).

This clone was seen more than once but under ten times. The gene calls are TRBV7-2 and TRBJ2-1; D gene uncertain. This CDR3 is built from 13 residues. Germline lookup yields CDR1 SGHTA and CDR2 FQGNSA. The V end lost 5 bases, the J end lost 5 bases, and 10 bases lay between the germline ends. CDR3 nucleotides: TGTGCCAGCAGCGATGGAGTGAACAATGAGCAGTTCTTC. This codes for CASSDGVNNEQFF. Full variable domain (remainder filled in from reference TRBV7-2 and TRBJ2-1): GAGVSQSPSNKVTEKGKDVELRCDPISGHTALYWYRQSLGQGLEFLIYFQGNSAPDKSGLPSDRFSAERTGGSVSTLTIQRTQQEDSAVYLCASSDGVNNEQFFGPGTRLTVL.

The chain is built from TRBV9 and TRBJ1-4; 7 positions agree with TRBD1. After removal of 3 bases from V and 0 bases from J, the junction contained 8 bases not matched to a gene. This CDR3 spans 17 amino acids. Looked up from germline, CDR1 is SGDLS and CDR2 is YYNGEE. CDR3 residues: CASSGGRDSATNEKLFF. The CDR3 DNA sequence: TGTGCCAGCAGCGGAGGCCGGGACAGCGCAACTAATGAAAAACTGTTTTTT.

V and J are TRBV5-5 and TRBJ1-2, with D perhaps TRBD1 (5 bases). Germline values: CDR1 SGHKS, CDR2 YYEKEE (reference sequence). Trimming removed 3 bases at V and 7 bases at J, with 13 bases between. The CDR3 sequence is 13 residues long. DNA for the CDR3: TGTGCCAGCAGCTGGACGGGGGAAGTTGGCTACACCTTC. This gives the protein CASSWTGEVGYTF.

The chain carries TRBV9 and TRBJ2-3, with TRBD2 identical over 9 bases. There are 19 residues in the CDR3. The V gene's germline CDR1 is SGDLS and CDR2 YYNGEE. V gave up 3 bases and J gave up 0 bases; unmatched junction bases: 14. CDR3 nucleotide sequence: TGTGCCAGCAGCGAAAAGGGGGTGGCTAGCGGGATTAGCACAGATACGCAGTATTTT. It yields the protein CASSEKGVASGISTDTQYF.

The gene calls are TRBV29-1 and TRBJ2-7; possible D gene TRBD2, 6 bases. CDR3 length: 16 residues. Per the germline V gene, CDR1 is SQVTM and CDR2 is ANQGSEA. V dropped 5 bases and J dropped 0 bases, with 20 bases sitting between them. In DNA, the CDR3 is TGCAGCGTTCACTCTAGCGTCCAAGGGAGCTCCTACGAGCAGTACTTC. Protein: CSVHSSVQGSSYEQYF.

This chain uses TRBV11-3 with TRBJ2-3, with 8 bases matching TRBD2. The junction had 8 bases not matched to a gene; V was cut back by 1 base and J by 5 bases. This CDR3 region has 16 residues. Per germline, CDR1 SGHNT and CDR2 YENEEA. CDR3 residues: CASSLGAAGEGDTQYF. DNA for the CDR3: TGTGCCAGCAGCTTAGGGGCAGCGGGAGAGGGAGATACGCAGTATTTT.

The J gene is TRBJ2-5, the V gene TRBV5-6, with a possible D match to TRBD1 (6 bases). The germline V gene encodes CDR1 SGHDT and CDR2 YYEEEE. The CDR3 sequence is 14 residues long. With 0 bases removed from V and 1 base from J, the gap between germline ends came to 7 bases. The CDR3 DNA is TGTGCCAGCAGCTTGGTCAGGGGCCAAGAGACCCAGTACTTC. Its protein is CASSLVRGQETQYF.

This clone appeared a single time. V is TRBV6-6 and J is TRBJ1-4; D is unclear. This CDR3 is built from 14 residues. From germline, CDR1 is MNHNY and CDR2 SVGAGI (reference sequence). Trimming left V 2 bases short and J 3 bases short, with 7 bases between. CDR3 DNA: TGTGCCAGCAGTTACGGGCAGGCTAATGAAAAACTGTTTTTT. It translates to CASSYGQANEKLFF.